One sample yielded the 15 T cell receptor beta chains listed below, sequenced in a study of preoperative IRX-2 immunotherapy in early breast cancer. Profiled with immunoSEQ multiplex PCR; TCRdb holds only in-frame clones, not every one. The table lists roughly 57,000 clones, 94% of them singletons. Treatment defined: preoperative locoregional IRX-2 cytokine immunotherapy. The sample was gathered from a patient treated with IRX-2 immunotherapy. The receptors come from a human donor with breast cancer.

The chain combines TRBV29-1 with TRBJ2-3; either TRBD1 or TRBD2 may fit D (5 bases each). V was pared by 5 bases and J by 5 bases, with 11 bases between. Germline V lookup: CDR1 SQVTM, CDR2 ANQGSEA. The CDR3 covers 12 residues. The CDR3 loop is CSVRRAGDTQYF. The DNA of the CDR3 is TGCAGCGTTCGCAGGGCGGGAGATACGCAGTATTTT.

V and J are TRBV5-1 and TRBJ2-7, with D maybe TRBD1 (5 bases). V gave up 0 bases and J gave up 1 base, with 11 bases separating them. Germline V CDR1 and CDR2: SGHRS, YFSETQ. The CDR3 loop spans 15 amino acids. The CDR3 region has the DNA TGCGCCAGCAGCTTGGCCGCAGGGTTGTCCTACGAGCAGTACTTC. Protein: CASSLAAGLSYEQYF.

This chain joins TRBV28 and TRBJ2-6; D unclear. The CDR3 runs to 15 residues. Germline loops: CDR1 MDHEN, CDR2 SYDVKM. Trimming cost V 4 bases and J 2 bases, with 9 bases left between them. CDR3 amino acids: CASSSAGTGANVLTF. In DNA form, the CDR3 reads TGTGCCAGCAGTTCGGCTGGTACTGGGGCCAACGTCCTGACTTTC.

This sequence joins TRBV27 and TRBJ1-1; unclear D gene. The CDR3 is 14 residues long. V shed 2 bases and J shed 4 bases, with 11 bases lying between them. The V gene's germline CDR1 is MNHEY and CDR2 SMNVEV (reference sequence). CDR3 amino acids: CASSLNPTATEAFF. The CDR3 DNA reads as TGTGCCAGCAGTTTAAATCCCACAGCCACTGAAGCTTTCTTT.

V usage is TRBV5-1 and J usage is TRBJ1-2; D not resolved. CDR1 SGHRS and CDR2 YFSETQ come from the germline V gene. The CDR3 extends over 13 amino acids. Trimming cost V 4 bases and J 0 bases, with 7 bases left between them. The CDR3 here is CASSGGSNYGYTF. Here the CDR3 DNA reads TGCGCCAGCAGCGGCGGGTCTAACTATGGCTACACCTTC.

The rearrangement joins TRBV15 to TRBJ2-7, with 11 bases fitting TRBD1. In germline, CDR1 is LNHNV, CDR2 YYDKDF (reference sequence). With V trimmed by 3 bases and J by 7 bases, 5 bases remained unmatched. This CDR3 has 14 residues. The CDR3 DNA reads as TGTGCCACCAGCAGCGGGACAGGGGGTTTGGAGCAGTACTTC. It translates to CATSSGTGGLEQYF. The whole variable domain, remainder taken from reference TRBV15 and TRBJ2-7, is DAMVIQNPRYQVTQFGKPVTLSCSQTLNHNVMYWYQQKSSQAPKLLFHYYDKDFNNEADTPDNFQSRRPNTSFCFLDIRSPGLGDTAMYLCATSSGTGGLEQYFGPGTRLTVT.

The chain couples TRBV7-7 to TRBJ2-1; weak D call: TRBD1 (6 bases). CDR3 length: 14 amino acids. Germline V CDR1 and CDR2: SSHAT, FNYEAQ (reference sequence). Trimming pared 5 bases from V and 2 bases from J, leaving 10 bases between. The CDR3, as DNA: TGTGCCAGCAGCCCGGACAGAGCCTACAATGAGCAGTTCTTC. As protein: CASSPDRAYNEQFF.

This chain links TRBV15 with TRBJ1-1; 7 positions agree with TRBD1. The V gene end was trimmed by 4 bases and the J gene end by 0 bases; junction bases not matched to a gene: 20. CDR3 length equals 20 residues. Germline lookup yields CDR1 LNHNV and CDR2 YYDKDF (reference sequence). The CDR3, as DNA: TGTGCCACCAGCACCATATGGGGGCGGGCAGGGGGAAGGATGAACACTGAAGCTTTCTTT. It encodes CATSTIWGRAGGRMNTEAFF.

This rearrangement joins TRBV19 to TRBJ1-1; D is undetermined. CDR3 length: 14 residues. Trimming took 2 bases from V and 0 from J, leaving 7 bases between them. CDR1 and CDR2 from the germline V gene are LNHDA and SQIVND (reference sequence). This CDR3 is CASSIRQLNTEAFF. For the CDR3, the DNA is TGTGCCAGTAGTATAAGGCAATTGAACACTGAAGCTTTCTTT.

The gene calls are TRBV30 and TRBJ1-2, with D possibly matching TRBD1 (5 bases). The CDR3 consists of 14 residues. The V end was cut by 0 bases, the J end by 8 bases, with 16 bases between. The V gene's germline CDR1 is GTSNPN and CDR2 SVGIG (reference sequence). DNA of the CDR3: TGTGCCTGGAGTGTACAGGTTAGGGTCGGGGGCTACACCTTC. Amino acids: CAWSVQVRVGGYTF.

The rearrangement uses TRBV7-2 and TRBJ2-7; TRBD1 or TRBD2 may be the D gene (5 bases each). The V end lost 5 bases, the J end lost 2 bases, and 13 bases lay between the germline ends. The CDR3 extends over 14 amino acids. The germline V gene encodes CDR1 SGHTA and CDR2 FQGNSA. For the CDR3, the DNA is TGTGCCAGCAGCATTGGGACGGTCACCTACGAGCAGTACTTC. Its protein is CASSIGTVTYEQYF.

The chain uses TRBV9 and TRBJ2-5, with TRBD1 matching over 8 bases. The CDR3 runs to 17 residues. The germline V gene encodes CDR1 SGDLS and CDR2 YYNGEE. Trimming removed 0 bases from V and 1 base from J; junction bases left unmatched: 8. The CDR3 protein is CASSVGYGGTGQETQYF. The CDR3 coding sequence is TGTGCCAGCAGCGTAGGGTATGGGGGGACAGGCCAAGAGACCCAGTACTTC.

The CDR3 here is CASSFGLAGTGELFF. DNA of the CDR3: TGTGCCAGCAGCTTCGGACTAGCGGGAACCGGGGAGCTGTTTTTT. The chain uses TRBV27 and TRBJ2-2, with TRBD2 matching over 12 bases. V shed 6 bases, J shed 5 bases, and the junction held 4 bases outside the gene matches. Germline CDR1 MNHEY, CDR2 SMNVEV (reference sequence). This CDR3 is 15 amino acids long.

The chain links TRBV9 to TRBJ2-1, with D possibly TRBD2 on 5 matching bases. Germline CDR1 SGDLS, CDR2 YYNGEE. V lost 3 bases to trimming and J lost 8 bases, with 9 bases between them. This CDR3 is built from 12 residues. In nucleotides, the CDR3 is TGTGCCAGCAGCGCCGGACTGCATGAGCAGTTCTTC. Protein: CASSAGLHEQFF.

The chain combines TRBV19 with TRBJ2-1; the match to TRBD1 covers 11 bases. Germline V gene lookup returns CDR1 LNHDA and CDR2 SQIVND (reference sequence). V lost 5 bases, J lost 3 bases, and 6 bases stayed unmatched. This CDR3 is built from 16 residues. CDR3 bases: TGTGCCAGTAGTGACCCCGGGACAGGGGGCTACAATGAGCAGTTCTTC. Translating gives CASSDPGTGGYNEQFF.